Following are 21 T cell receptor beta chains from one sample sequenced in a study of shared clonotypes between healthy human individuals. Sequencing was performed with immunoSEQ multiplex PCR; in TCRdb, only in-frame clones are kept and a portion is missing. The sample includes about 710,000 clones, approximately 77% seen only once; the top ten take around 1.8%. The sequenced sample consisted of memory CD4+ T cells sorted from blood. Subset specified: CD45RA-negative fraction. These receptors were collected from a woman in her 30s in good health.

The V and J genes are TRBV2 and TRBJ2-7, with a possible D match to TRBD1 (8 bases). The V gene lost 6 bases and the J gene lost 0 bases, with 15 bases spanning the gap. There are 15 residues in the CDR3. Germline V lookup: CDR1 SNHLY, CDR2 FYNNEI. The CDR3 sequence: CASSRGLADSYEQYF. The CDR3 bases are TGTGCCAGCAGCAGGGGGCTAGCGGACTCCTACGAGCAGTACTTC.

The chain employs TRBV7-2 and TRBJ2-2, with D perhaps matching TRBD1 (5 bases). Germline V gene sequence: CDR1 SGHTA, CDR2 FQGNSA. The CDR3 totals 14 residues. V lost 5 bases to trimming and J lost 5 bases, with 12 bases between them. The CDR3 here is CASSIQGVTGELFF. In DNA form, the CDR3 reads TGTGCCAGCAGCATACAAGGGGTTACCGGGGAGCTGTTTTTT.

This clone was detected only a few times. This chain joins TRBV6-1 and TRBJ1-1; 7 bases match TRBD1. Losses at the gene ends were 5 bases for V and 0 bases for J; bases not matched to a gene: 6. Germline CDR1 and CDR2: MNHNS and SASEGT. The CDR3 consists of 15 residues. The CDR3 DNA sequence: TGTGCCAGCAGTTGGGACAGCCCCCTGAACACTGAAGCTTTCTTT. The encoded protein is CASSWDSPLNTEAFF.

In its sample, this clone was seen a few times. The CDR3 sequence is CASRERGQGDYTQYF. The CDR3 coding sequence is TGTGCCAGCAGGGAGAGGGGACAGGGAGATTATACGCAGTATTTT. The rearrangement uses TRBV5-4 and TRBJ2-3; 9 bases align to TRBD1. Losses at the gene ends were 5 bases for V and 7 bases for J; bases not matched to a gene: 11. Germline lookup yields CDR1 SGHNT and CDR2 YYREEE (reference sequence). This CDR3 is built from 15 residues.

The rearrangement joins TRBV5-4 to TRBJ1-1; tentative D call: TRBD1 (5 bases). The length of the CDR3 is 15 residues. Germline V CDR1 and CDR2: SGHNT, YYREEE (reference sequence). Trimming left V 2 bases short and J 1 base short, with 12 bases between. The CDR3 spells CASSLGIRGNTEAFF. The CDR3 DNA follows: TGTGCCAGCAGCTTAGGGATAAGGGGGAACACTGAAGCTTTCTTT.

This clone appeared many times. Written as DNA, the CDR3 is TGTGCCAGCTCACCAGGGATTAATGAAAAACTGTTTTTT. Translated, it gives CASSPGINEKLFF. This chain links TRBV18 with TRBJ1-4, with D hard to call. CDR3 length: 13 residues. V was pared by 2 bases and J by 4 bases, with 5 bases between. The germline V gene has CDR1 KGHSH and CDR2 LQKENI.

The V and J genes are TRBV28 and TRBJ1-4; the match to TRBD1 covers 7 bases. The CDR3 is 13 residues long. Germline V gene data show CDR1 as MDHEN and CDR2 as SYDVKM. J gave up 6 bases and V 8 bases, and 6 bases lay outside the gene matches. In DNA form, the CDR3 reads TGTGCCAGCCTCGACAGGGAAGATGAAAAACTGTTTTTT. Protein sequence: CASLDREDEKLFF.

V and J are TRBV5-6 and TRBJ2-6; the D is unclear. CDR1 is SGHDT, CDR2 YYEEEE, per germline. The CDR3 loop spans 16 amino acids. V lost 5 bases to trimming and J lost 0 bases, with 12 bases between them. CDR3 bases: TGTGCCAGCAGTCTCAGGAGTTTCTCTGGGGCCAACGTCCTGACTTTC. This encodes CASSLRSFSGANVLTF.

The chain uses TRBV7-9 and TRBJ2-7, with TRBD1 as a possible D gene (6 bases). The V and J ends lost 4 bases and 3 bases respectively, with 16 bases between them. There are 15 residues in the CDR3. Germline lookup yields CDR1 SEHNR and CDR2 FQNEAQ (reference sequence). Written as DNA, the CDR3 is TGTGCCAGCAGCTCCTTGTTCGGGACATTCTACGAGCAGTACTTC. Translating it yields CASSSLFGTFYEQYF.

The V and J genes are TRBV28 and TRBJ2-7, with no clear D. Germline V gene lookup returns CDR1 MDHEN and CDR2 SYDVKM. With 2 bases removed from V and 5 bases from J, the gap between germline ends came to 7 bases. The CDR3 length is 12 residues. The CDR3 protein is CASSLAPHEQYF. DNA of the CDR3: TGTGCCAGCAGTTTAGCTCCCCACGAGCAGTACTTC.

The chain uses TRBV28 and TRBJ1-2; D is uncertain. The ends were cut back, 3 bases at V and 5 bases at J, with 10 bases in the middle. The CDR3 runs to 13 residues. CDR1 is MDHEN, CDR2 SYDVKM, per germline. The DNA of the CDR3 is TGTGCCAGCAGTTTCGGGAAGAGGTATGGCTACACCTTC. Protein sequence: CASSFGKRYGYTF.

The chain carries TRBV5-1 and TRBJ2-2, with 13 positions matching TRBD2. V trimming: 4 bases; J trimming: 10 bases; junction bases outside the gene matches: 4. This CDR3 spans 14 amino acids. Germline V gene sequence: CDR1 SGHRS, CDR2 YFSETQ. CDR3 DNA sequence: TGCGCCAGCAGCCTCGGGACTAGCGGGACGGAGCTGTTTTTT. Encoded protein: CASSLGTSGTELFF.

This rearrangement joins TRBV28 to TRBJ2-3, with D tentatively TRBD1 (6 bases). V lost 6 bases, J lost 6 bases, and 22 bases lay in between. The germline CDR1 and CDR2 sequences are MDHEN and SYDVKM. The CDR3 contains 16 residues. The CDR3 is CASSVWDTPMADTQYF. The DNA of the CDR3 is TGTGCCAGCAGCGTCTGGGACACCCCAATGGCGGATACGCAGTATTTT.

The chain couples TRBV7-4 to TRBJ2-7, with D possibly being TRBD2 (6 bases). Deletions cut 5 bases from V and 3 bases from J, with 26 bases between. Germline-derived CDR1 and CDR2 are SGHVT and SQSDAQ. This CDR3 is built from 18 residues. This CDR3 is CASSAWVGRGHKDYEQYF. The CDR3 DNA follows: TGTGCCAGCAGCGCTTGGGTGGGGCGGGGCCATAAAGACTACGAGCAGTACTTC.

This clone came up a few times. The chain employs TRBV30 and TRBJ1-4; TRBD1 agrees at 10 bases. The CDR3 is 17 residues long. Germline-derived CDR1 and CDR2 are GTSNPN and SVGIG (reference sequence). V shed 6 bases, J shed 0 bases, and the junction held 10 bases outside the gene matches. CDR3 loop: CACTQGQGTSTNEKLFF. DNA of the CDR3: TGTGCCTGCACCCAGGGACAGGGGACGTCAACTAATGAAAAACTGTTTTTT.

The CDR3 here is CASSNDGGAKNIQYF. The CDR3 DNA follows: TGTGCCAGCAGCAACGACGGCGGGGCCAAAAACATTCAGTACTTC. The V call is TRBV2, the J call TRBJ2-4; maybe TRBD2 (5 bases). The CDR3 is 15 residues long. The ends were cut back, 6 bases at V and 1 base at J, with 13 bases in the middle. Germline V gene sequence: CDR1 SNHLY, CDR2 FYNNEI.

This clone was detected once. The rearrangement links TRBV28 to TRBJ2-5, with D possibly matching TRBD1 (6 bases). Deletions cut 4 bases from V and 5 bases from J, with 17 bases between. In germline, CDR1 is MDHEN, CDR2 SYDVKM. This CDR3 spans 15 amino acids. This CDR3 reads CASSSPPGVGETQYF. CDR3 sequence (DNA): TGTGCCAGCAGTTCCCCCCCAGGGGTGGGGGAGACCCAGTACTTC.

The V and J genes are TRBV11-2 and TRBJ2-1, with a possible D match to TRBD2 (5 bases). In germline, CDR1 is SGHAT, CDR2 FQNNGV. The CDR3 is 15 residues long. V shed 2 bases and J shed 7 bases, with 15 bases lying between them. The DNA for the CDR3 is TGTGCCAGCAGCTTAATCCGGACTGCGACTAATGAGCAGTTCTTC. Its protein is CASSLIRTATNEQFF. The full variable domain, rest sourced from reference TRBV11-2 and TRBJ2-1, is EAGVAQSPRYKIIEKRQSVAFWCNPISGHATLYWYQQILGQGPKLLIQFQNNGVVDDSQLPKDRFSAERLKGVDSTLKIQPAKLEDSAVYLCASSLIRTATNEQFFGPGTRLTVL.

J is TRBJ2-5 and V is TRBV4-1; TRBD2 aligns across 14 bases. Germline loops: CDR1 MGHRA, CDR2 YSYEKL. Trimming removed 5 bases from V and 3 bases from J; junction bases left unmatched: 8. CDR3 length: 17 amino acids. The CDR3 here is CASSLGLAGVGEETQYF. The CDR3, as DNA: TGCGCCAGCAGCTTGGGACTAGCGGGAGTGGGTGAAGAGACCCAGTACTTC.

A few counts support this clone. This chain links TRBV5-4 with TRBJ2-1, with 7 bases matching TRBD1. The J segment lost 7 bases and the V segment lost 2 bases, leaving 9 bases of the junction unmatched. Germline V gene data show CDR1 as SGHNT and CDR2 as YYREEE (reference sequence). The CDR3 consists of 15 residues. CDR3 nucleotides: TGTGCCAGCAGCTTCCGACAGGGAATTTGGAATGAGCAGTTCTTC. Amino acid sequence: CASSFRQGIWNEQFF.

V is TRBV7-2 and J is TRBJ2-1, with a tentative D call TRBD2 (5 bases). CDR3 length equals 15 residues. With 2 bases removed from V and 8 bases from J, the gap between germline ends came to 16 bases. CDR1 is SGHTA, CDR2 FQGNSA, per germline. DNA for the CDR3: TGTGCCAGCAGCTTAATGGCTAGCTATCTAGATGAGCAGTTCTTC. Residues: CASSLMASYLDEQFF.